The sequence of this T cell receptor beta chain was determined in a study of T cell responses to AZD1222 COVID-19 vaccine. A word on this clone: As yet, its antigen is unknown.

Germline CDR1 MNHEY, CDR2 SMNVEV (reference sequence). There are 13 residues in the CDR3. V lost 6 bases to trimming and J lost 8 bases, with 16 bases between them. Study results and limitations: All repertoire sampling was performed exclusively after the peak T cell response. Regions 160-218 and 743-854 held dominance among vaccine-associated CD4 TCRs, which spanned spike.

Clones were read by immunoSEQ multiplex PCR, and TCRdb kept only the in-frame ones, dropping some. This repertoire shows about 120,000 clones, 93% found once; its top ten account for around 5.1%. The gene calls are TRBV27 and TRBJ1-2; a weak D match, TRBD1 (6 bases). This sequence was found in an adult who received the AZD1222 COVID-19 vaccine. The input for sequencing was peripheral blood, taken 28 days after the second AZD1222 dose. CDR3 loop: CASRLNRAWGYTF. CDR3 coding DNA: TGTGCCAGCAGGTTAAACAGGGCGTGGGGCTACACCTTC.